A single count supports the clone carrying this T cell receptor (beta chain). Its antigen is still unknown. The CDR3 has 15 residues. Germline CDR1 SGHAT, CDR2 FQNNGV. V shed 2 bases and J 3 bases; nucleotides not matched to a gene: 5. Only in-frame clones appear in the TCRdb table, and some are missing; sequencing was by immunoSEQ multiplex PCR. The sample holds around 100,000 clones, roughly 84% seen once. The data originate from a study of graft-versus-host responses after intestinal transplantation. Whole-study context: Uniformly, recipients were administered anti-thymocyte globulin induction with subsequent tacrolimus and steroids for approximately three years. Study results and caveats: Association was observed between peak circulating GvH clone levels and early post-transplant HvG declines. GvH clones were found in recipient marrow; some appeared first in ileum or blood.

The clonotype was recovered from a human donor who was the organ donor for an intestinal transplant. This sample comprised unstimulated CD4+ T cells sorted from spleen or lymph node cells, obtained before transplant. The V and J genes are TRBV11-2 and TRBJ2-7; TRBD2 agrees at 9 bases. CDR3 bases: TGTGCCAGCAGCTTAAGACTAGCGGAGTTCTACGAGCAGTACTTC. Protein product: CASSLRLAEFYEQYF.